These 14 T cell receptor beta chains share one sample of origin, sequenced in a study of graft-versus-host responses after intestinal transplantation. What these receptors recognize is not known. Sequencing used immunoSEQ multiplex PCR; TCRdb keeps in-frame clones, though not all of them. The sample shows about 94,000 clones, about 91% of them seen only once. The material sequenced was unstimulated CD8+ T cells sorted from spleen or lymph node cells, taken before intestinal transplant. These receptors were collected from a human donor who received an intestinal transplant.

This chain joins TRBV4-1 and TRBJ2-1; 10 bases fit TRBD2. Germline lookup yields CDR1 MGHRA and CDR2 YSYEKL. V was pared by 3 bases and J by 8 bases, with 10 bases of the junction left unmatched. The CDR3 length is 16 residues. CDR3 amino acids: CASSQGSSGRTDEQFF. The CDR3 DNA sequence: TGCGCCAGCAGCCAGGGGTCTAGCGGGAGAACCGATGAGCAGTTCTTC.

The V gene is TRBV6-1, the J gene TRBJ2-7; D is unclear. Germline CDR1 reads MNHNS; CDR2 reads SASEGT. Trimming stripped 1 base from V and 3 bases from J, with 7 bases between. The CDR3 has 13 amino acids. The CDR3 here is CASSEGTVYEQYF. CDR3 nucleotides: TGTGCCAGCAGTGAAGGTACAGTCTACGAGCAGTACTTC.

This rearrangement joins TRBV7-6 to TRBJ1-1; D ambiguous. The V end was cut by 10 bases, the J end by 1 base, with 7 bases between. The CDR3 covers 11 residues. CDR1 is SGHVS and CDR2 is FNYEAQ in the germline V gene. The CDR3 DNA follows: TGTGCCATAGTCGAGAACACTGAAGCTTTCTTT. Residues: CAIVENTEAFF. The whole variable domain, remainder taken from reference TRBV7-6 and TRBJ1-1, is GAGVSQSPRYKVTKRGQDVALRCDPISGHVSLYWYRQALGQGPEFLTYFNYEAQQDKSGLPNDRFSAERPEGSISTLTIQRTEQRDSAMYRCAIVENTEAFFGQGTRLTVV.

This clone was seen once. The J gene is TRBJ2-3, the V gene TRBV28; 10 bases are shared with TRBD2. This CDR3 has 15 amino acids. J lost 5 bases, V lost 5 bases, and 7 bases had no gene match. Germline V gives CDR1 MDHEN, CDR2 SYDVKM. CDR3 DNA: TGTGCCAGCAGTCACCCGATAGCGGGAGGAGATACGCAGTATTTT. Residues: CASSHPIAGGDTQYF.

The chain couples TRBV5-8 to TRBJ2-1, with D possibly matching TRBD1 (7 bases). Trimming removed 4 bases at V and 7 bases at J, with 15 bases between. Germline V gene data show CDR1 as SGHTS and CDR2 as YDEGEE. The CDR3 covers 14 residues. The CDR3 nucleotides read TGTGCCAGCAGCCCGCGGGACAGAGCAAATGAGCAGTTCTTC. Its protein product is CASSPRDRANEQFF.

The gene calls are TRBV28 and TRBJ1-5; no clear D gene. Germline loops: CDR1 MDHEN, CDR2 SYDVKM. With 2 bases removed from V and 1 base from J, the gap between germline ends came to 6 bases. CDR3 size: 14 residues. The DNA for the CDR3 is TGTGCCAGCAGTTTAGGGCAGAGCAATCAGCCCCAGCATTTT. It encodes CASSLGQSNQPQHF.

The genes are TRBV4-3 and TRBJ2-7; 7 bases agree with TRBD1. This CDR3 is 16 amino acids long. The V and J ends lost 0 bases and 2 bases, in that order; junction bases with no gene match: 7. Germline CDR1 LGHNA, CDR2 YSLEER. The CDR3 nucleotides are TGCGCCAGCAGCCAAGAGTCCGGGACAGCAGCCTACGAGCAGTACTTC. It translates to CASSQESGTAAYEQYF.

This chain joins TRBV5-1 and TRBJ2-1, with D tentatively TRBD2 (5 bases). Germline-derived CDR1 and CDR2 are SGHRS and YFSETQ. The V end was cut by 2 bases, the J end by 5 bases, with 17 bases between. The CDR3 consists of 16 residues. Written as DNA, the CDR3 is TGCGCCAGCAGCTTTTCGAACAGACTACCCGACAATGAGCAGTTCTTC. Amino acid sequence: CASSFSNRLPDNEQFF.

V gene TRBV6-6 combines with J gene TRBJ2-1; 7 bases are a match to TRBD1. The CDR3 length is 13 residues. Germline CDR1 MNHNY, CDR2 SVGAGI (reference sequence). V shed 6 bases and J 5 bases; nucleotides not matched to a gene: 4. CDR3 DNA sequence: TGTGCCAGCAGCGGGGACAGACACAATGAGCAGTTCTTC. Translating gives CASSGDRHNEQFF.

This CDR3 is CASSLFRGNEQYF. CDR3 nucleotides: TGTGCCAGCAGCCTCTTTAGGGGCAACGAGCAGTACTTC. The V and J genes are TRBV7-7 and TRBJ2-7; tentatively, D is TRBD1 (5 bases). The CDR3 extends over 13 amino acids. Germline-derived CDR1 and CDR2 are SSHAT and FNYEAQ (reference sequence). V was trimmed by 5 bases and J by 5 bases, leaving 13 bases between them. Based on the CDR3 plus reference TRBV7-7 and TRBJ2-7, the full variable domain is GAGVSQSPRYKVTKRGQDVTLRCDPISSHATLYWYQQALGQGPEFLTYFNYEAQPDKSGLPSDRFSAERPEGSISTLTIQRTEQRDSAMYRCASSLFRGNEQYFGPGTRLTVT.

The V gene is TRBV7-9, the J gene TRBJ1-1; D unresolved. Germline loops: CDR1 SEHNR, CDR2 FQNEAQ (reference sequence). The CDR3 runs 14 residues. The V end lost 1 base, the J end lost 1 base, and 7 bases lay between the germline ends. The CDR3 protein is CASSLGGTNTEAFF. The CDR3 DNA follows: TGTGCCAGCAGCTTAGGTGGCACGAACACTGAAGCTTTCTTT.

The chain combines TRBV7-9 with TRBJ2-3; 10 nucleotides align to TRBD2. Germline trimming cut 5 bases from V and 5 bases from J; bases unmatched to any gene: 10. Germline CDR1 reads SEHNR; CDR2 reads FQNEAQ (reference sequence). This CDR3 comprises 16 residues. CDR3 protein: CASSLERGGRVDTQYF. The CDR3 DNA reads TGTGCCAGCAGCCTTGAGCGGGGGGGCCGGGTAGATACGCAGTATTTT.

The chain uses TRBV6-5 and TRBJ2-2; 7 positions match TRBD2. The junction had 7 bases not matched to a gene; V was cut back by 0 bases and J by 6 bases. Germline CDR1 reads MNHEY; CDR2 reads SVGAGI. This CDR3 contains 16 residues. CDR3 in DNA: TGTGCCAGCAGTTACTCGGGCGAGGGAGGGGCCGGGGAGCTGTTTTTT. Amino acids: CASSYSGEGGAGELFF.

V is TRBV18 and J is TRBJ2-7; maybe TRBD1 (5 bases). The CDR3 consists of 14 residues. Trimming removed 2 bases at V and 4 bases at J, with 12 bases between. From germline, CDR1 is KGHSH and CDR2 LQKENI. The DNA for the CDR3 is TGTGCCAGCTCACCAGGGCCAGGGTCTTACGAGCAGTACTTC. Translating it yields CASSPGPGSYEQYF. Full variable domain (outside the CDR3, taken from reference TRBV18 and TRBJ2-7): NAGVMQNPRHLVRRRGQEARLRCSPMKGHSHVYWYRQLPEEGLKFMVYLQKENIIDESGMPKERFSAEFPKEGPSILRIQQVVRGDSAAYFCASSPGPGSYEQYFGPGTRLTVT.